The source of this T cell receptor beta chain is a study of neoadjuvant anti-PD-1 for oral cavity cancer. Study-wide background: Around day 43, patients without progression received a fourth nivolumab dose before surgery.

The CDR3 totals 20 residues. Germline lookup yields CDR1 LNHNV and CDR2 YYDKDF (reference sequence). The ends lost 5 bases at V and 1 base at J; junction bases unmatched: 20. The sample's time point: after neoadjuvant nivolumab, at surgical resection. Patients had newly diagnosed, untreated stage II-IVA oral cavity squamous cell carcinoma. PBMCs were not maintained or expanded in culture before analysis. Generated by immunoSEQ multiplex PCR, the TCRdb table keeps only in-frame clones and is missing some. The sample includes around 13,000 clones, under 70% of them seen just once. V usage is TRBV15 and J usage is TRBJ1-5; TRBD1 aligns across 7 bases. This TCR derives from a person between 35 and 79 years old with oral cavity squamous cell carcinoma. The sequencing here drew on PBMCs, taken after nivolumab (anti-PD-1) treatment. The CDR3 DNA is TGTGCCACCAGCGCTACGACAGGGCCGCTCGGTAGGATAAGCAATCAGCCCCAGCATTTT. Amino acids: CATSATTGPLGRISNQPQHF.